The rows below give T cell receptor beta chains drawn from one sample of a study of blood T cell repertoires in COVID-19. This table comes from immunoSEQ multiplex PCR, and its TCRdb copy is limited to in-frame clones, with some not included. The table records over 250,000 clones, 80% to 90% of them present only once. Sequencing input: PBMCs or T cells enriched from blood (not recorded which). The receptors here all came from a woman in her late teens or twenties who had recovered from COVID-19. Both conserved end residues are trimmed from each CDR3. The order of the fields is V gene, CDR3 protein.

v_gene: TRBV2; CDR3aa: ASRDSTNQPQH
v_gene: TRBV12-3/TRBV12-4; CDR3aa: ASSFKGDYGYT
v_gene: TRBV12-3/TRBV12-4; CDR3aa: ASSTGDTQY
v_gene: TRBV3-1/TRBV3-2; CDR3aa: ASSPSSGGQY
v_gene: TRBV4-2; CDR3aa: ASSQDVLTGSSYNEQF
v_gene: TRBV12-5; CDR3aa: ASAPTTVDTEAF
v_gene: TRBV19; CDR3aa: ATGTGRGEKLF
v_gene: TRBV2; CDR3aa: ASKLGGINEQF
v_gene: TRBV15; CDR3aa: ATSRGRPRTNEKLF
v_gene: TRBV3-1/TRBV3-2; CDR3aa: ASKRQRGLNTGELF
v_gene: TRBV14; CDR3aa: ASSRGQILYGYT
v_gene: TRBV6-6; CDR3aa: ASTNPSYTYEQY
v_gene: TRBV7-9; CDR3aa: ASSSPTESPYNEQF
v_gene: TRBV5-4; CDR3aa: ASSFQTQGYSPLH
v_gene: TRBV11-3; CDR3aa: ASSSIVGHKHPQPQH
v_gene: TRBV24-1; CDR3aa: ATIPGTVNTEAF
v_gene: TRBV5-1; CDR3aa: ASSLAGGKSYEQY
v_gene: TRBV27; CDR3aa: ASSPGTGNNQPQH
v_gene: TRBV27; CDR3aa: ASRKPGQGTYEQY
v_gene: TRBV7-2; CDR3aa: ASSASSVWNEQF
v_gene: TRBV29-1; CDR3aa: SVADKFNQPQH
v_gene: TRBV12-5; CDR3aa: ASGPQGAGEKLF
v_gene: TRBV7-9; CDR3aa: ASSPNRDGEKLF
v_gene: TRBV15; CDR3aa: ATSRDWAGTNEKLF
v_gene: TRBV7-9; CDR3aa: ASSRVGGVSTDTQY
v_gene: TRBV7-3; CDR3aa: ASSLNLGDSGANVLT
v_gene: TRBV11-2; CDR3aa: ASQKLGGAWGTEAF
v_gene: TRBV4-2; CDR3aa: ASSPTSGGAYGELF
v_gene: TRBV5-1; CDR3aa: ASSLGQGVGQPQH
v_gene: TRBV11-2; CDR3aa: ASNLRETQY
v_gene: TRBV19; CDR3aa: ASSIGTSGGYNEQF
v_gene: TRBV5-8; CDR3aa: ASSLGQQEGNTIY
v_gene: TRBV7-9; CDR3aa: ASSLNGGYEQY
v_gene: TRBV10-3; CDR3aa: AMGRQGTDEQY